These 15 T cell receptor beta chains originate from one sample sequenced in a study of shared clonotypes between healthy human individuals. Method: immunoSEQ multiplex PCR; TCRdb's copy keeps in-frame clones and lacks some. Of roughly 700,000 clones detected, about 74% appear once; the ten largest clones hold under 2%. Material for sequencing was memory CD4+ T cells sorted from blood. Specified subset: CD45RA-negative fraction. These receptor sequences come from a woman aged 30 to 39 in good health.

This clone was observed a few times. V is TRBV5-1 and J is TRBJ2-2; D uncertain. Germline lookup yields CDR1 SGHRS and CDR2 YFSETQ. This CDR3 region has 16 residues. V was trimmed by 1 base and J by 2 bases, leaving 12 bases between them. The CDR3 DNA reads TGCGCCAGCAGCTTGAGTGGTGACACCAACACCGGGGAGCTGTTTTTT. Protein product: CASSLSGDTNTGELFF.

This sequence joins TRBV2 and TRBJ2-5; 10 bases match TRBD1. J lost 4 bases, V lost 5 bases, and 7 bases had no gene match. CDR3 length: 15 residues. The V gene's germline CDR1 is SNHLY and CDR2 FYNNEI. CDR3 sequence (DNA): TGTGCCAGCAGTCGGGGACAGGGGCGTGGAGAGACCCAGTACTTC. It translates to CASSRGQGRGETQYF.

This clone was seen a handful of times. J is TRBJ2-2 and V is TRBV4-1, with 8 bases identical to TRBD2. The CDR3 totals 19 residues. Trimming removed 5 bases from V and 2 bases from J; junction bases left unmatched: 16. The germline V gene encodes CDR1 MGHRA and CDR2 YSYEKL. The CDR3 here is CASSKRGGLAGENTGELFF. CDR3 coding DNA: TGCGCCAGCAGCAAAAGGGGTGGTCTAGCGGGCGAAAACACCGGGGAGCTGTTTTTT.

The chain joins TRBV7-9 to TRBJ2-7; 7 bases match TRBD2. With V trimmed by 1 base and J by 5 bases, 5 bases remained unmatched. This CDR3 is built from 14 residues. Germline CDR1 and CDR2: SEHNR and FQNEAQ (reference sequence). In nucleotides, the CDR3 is TGTGCCAGCAGCTTAGTTCTGGCGGGAGACGAGCAGTACTTC. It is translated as CASSLVLAGDEQYF.

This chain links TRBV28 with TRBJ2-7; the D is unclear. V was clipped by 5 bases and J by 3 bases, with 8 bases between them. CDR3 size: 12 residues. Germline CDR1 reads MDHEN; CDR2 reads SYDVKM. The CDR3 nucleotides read TGTGCCAGCAGTCCCGACAACTACGAGCAGTACTTC. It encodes CASSPDNYEQYF.

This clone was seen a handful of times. Written as DNA, the CDR3 is TGTGCCAGCAGTTACTCCGGAGGGATGAATGGCTACACCTTC. Translating gives CASSYSGGMNGYTF. The chain is built from TRBV6-5 and TRBJ1-2, with D uncertain. The germline V and J ends were trimmed by 0 bases and 6 bases, with 11 bases remaining between them. CDR1 and CDR2 from the germline V gene are MNHEY and SVGAGI. The CDR3 is 14 amino acids.

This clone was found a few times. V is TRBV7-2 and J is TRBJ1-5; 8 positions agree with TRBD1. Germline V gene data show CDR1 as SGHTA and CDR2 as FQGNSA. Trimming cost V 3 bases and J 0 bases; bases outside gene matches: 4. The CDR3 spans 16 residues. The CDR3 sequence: CASSFTGTGSNQPQHF. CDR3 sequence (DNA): TGTGCCAGCAGCTTTACCGGGACAGGTAGCAATCAGCCCCAGCATTTT.

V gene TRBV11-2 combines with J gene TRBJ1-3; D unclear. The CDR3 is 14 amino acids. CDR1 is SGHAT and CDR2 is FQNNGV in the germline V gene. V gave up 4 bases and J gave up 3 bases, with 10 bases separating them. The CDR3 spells CASSSLSSGNTIYF. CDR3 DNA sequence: TGTGCCAGCAGCTCCCTTTCCAGTGGAAACACCATATATTTT.

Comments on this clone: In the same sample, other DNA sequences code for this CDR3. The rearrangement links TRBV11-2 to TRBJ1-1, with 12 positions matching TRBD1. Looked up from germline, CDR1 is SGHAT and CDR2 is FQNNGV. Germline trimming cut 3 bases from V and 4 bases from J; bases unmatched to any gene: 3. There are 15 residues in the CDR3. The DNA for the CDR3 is TGTGCCAGCAGCTTGGGGACAGGGGGCAGCACTGAAGCTTTCTTT. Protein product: CASSLGTGGSTEAFF.

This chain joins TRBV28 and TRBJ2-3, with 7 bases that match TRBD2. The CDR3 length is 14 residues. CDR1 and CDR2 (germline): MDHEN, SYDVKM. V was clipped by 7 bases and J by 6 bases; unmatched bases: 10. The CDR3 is CASTAWEGRDTQYF. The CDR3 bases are TGTGCCAGCACTGCGTGGGAGGGCCGGGATACGCAGTATTTT.

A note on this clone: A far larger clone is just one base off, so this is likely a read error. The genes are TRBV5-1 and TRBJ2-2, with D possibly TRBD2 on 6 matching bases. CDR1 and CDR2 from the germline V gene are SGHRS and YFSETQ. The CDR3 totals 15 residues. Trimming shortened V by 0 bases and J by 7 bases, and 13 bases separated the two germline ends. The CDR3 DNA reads TGCGCCAGCAGCTTGGCGGGAGTAGTAAGCGGGGAGCTGTTTTTT. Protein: CASSLAGVVSGELFF.

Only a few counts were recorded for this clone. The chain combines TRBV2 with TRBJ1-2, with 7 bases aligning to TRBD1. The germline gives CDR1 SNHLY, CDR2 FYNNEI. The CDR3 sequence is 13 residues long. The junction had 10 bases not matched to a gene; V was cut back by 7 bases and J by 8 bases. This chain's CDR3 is CASIRGRDEGYTF. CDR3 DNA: TGTGCCAGCATAAGGGGGCGCGACGAAGGCTACACCTTC.

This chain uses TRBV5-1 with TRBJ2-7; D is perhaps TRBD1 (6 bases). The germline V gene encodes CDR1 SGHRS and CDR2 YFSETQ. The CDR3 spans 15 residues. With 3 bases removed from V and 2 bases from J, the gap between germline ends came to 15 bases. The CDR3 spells CASSWGSAGAYEQYF. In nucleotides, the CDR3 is TGCGCCAGCAGCTGGGGGTCGGCAGGGGCCTACGAGCAGTACTTC.

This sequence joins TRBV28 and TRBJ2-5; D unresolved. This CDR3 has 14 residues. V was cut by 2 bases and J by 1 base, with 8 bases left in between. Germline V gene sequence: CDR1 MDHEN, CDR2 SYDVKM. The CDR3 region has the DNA TGTGCCAGCAGTTTACCCGTGGGCCAAGAGACCCAGTACTTC. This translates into CASSLPVGQETQYF.

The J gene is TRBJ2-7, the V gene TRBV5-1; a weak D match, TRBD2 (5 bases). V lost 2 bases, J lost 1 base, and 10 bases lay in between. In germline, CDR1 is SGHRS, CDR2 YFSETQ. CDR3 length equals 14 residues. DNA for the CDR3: TGCGCCAGCAGCTTCGTACGGGGTTCCTACGAGCAGTACTTC. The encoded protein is CASSFVRGSYEQYF.